This T cell receptor beta chain was captured by sequencing in a study of blood T cells in healthy people across ages (dated by TCRdb to 2013 to 2016). Notes on the research overall: Template switching captured roughly one uniquely barcoded TCR beta cDNA molecule per two T cells in model experiments. To track age-related changes in TCR beta repertoire diversity, the study relied on deep sequencing normalized with unique cDNA molecular identifiers. Donors were grouped into four age groups: young (average roughly 15 years), middle-aged (roughly 37), aged (roughly 67) and long-lived (approximately 82). To avoid experimental bias, donors of different ages were randomly spread across the sequencing lanes. Two additional independent replicas of 1 million unique cDNA reads from the same blood draw were analyzed for two donors (one aged 18 to 29 and one aged 80 or older).

Systemically healthy Caucasian individuals from Russia, some 36 in total and aged 6 to 90 years, were included as donors. About 9.1 milliliters of peripheral blood were collected from each donor into EDTA-treated Vacutainer tubes. Ficoll-Paque density-gradient centrifugation was used to isolate PBMCs, with at least 7 million per sample. Trizol reagent was used to extract total RNA from PBMCs, with at least 5 micrograms per sample. For every donor, an aliquot of PBMCs went through flow cytometry to measure the percentages of naive CD45RAhigh/CD27high T cells. Looking up the germline V gene yields CDR1 SGDLS and CDR2 YYNGEE. Its CDR3 holds 15 amino acids, cysteine through phenylalanine. Only the CDR3 part of the read is kept: 45 bases, read in frame from the first base. Points the paper makes about the study in general: Total diversity estimates from one million sequenced T cells were considered lower bounds and underestimates. Observed TCR beta diversity correlated strongly with the percentage of naive T cells measured by flow cytometry. The long-lived group showed more naive CD4+ T cells, fewer expanded clones and increased TCR diversity than the aged group, suggesting age selection. Because profiling used bulk unsorted PBMCs, naive and antigen-experienced compartments could not be compared conclusively. Donor CMV infection status was unknown, potentially confounding age-related changes in expanded clonotypes. Observed TCR beta diversity per million T cells fell roughly linearly with age, and a significant reduction was already apparent by age approximately 41.

A note on this clonotype: It lacks a known antigen. The junction shows a germline mismatch at one end, possibly a read error.

The library relied on 5' RACE. Sequencing took place on an Illumina HiSeq 2500. A second PCR of roughly 7 to 12 cycles was performed with a sample-barcoded 5' primer and a J-beta primer mix. A unique molecular identifier was introduced onto each TCR beta cDNA molecule by a template-switch 5' adaptor carrying 12 random nucleotides. Each sample yielded at least 3 million CDR3-containing paired-end reads. The Mint cDNA synthesis kit, primed by a TRBC-specific oligonucleotide, was used to synthesize first-strand cDNA from all RNA. Following uracil-DNA glycosylase treatment, all cDNA underwent a first 18-cycle PCR with the universal primers M1SS and BC2_uni_R. Regarding the original processing steps: Each sample was normalized by randomly selecting 1 million high-quality reads, each carrying a distinct molecular identifier. Instead of being binned into consensus sequences, reads with shared molecular identifiers were discarded. MiTCR, set to a Q25 quality threshold and the strictest error-elimination algorithm, was used for CDR3 identification, clonotype clustering and error correction. A nonparametric unseen species model using Euler transformation provided a lower-bound estimate of total TCR beta diversity. TCRdb redid the processing of the public reads, applying fastp at Q25 and MiXCR, and retained in-frame beta chains. Here each entry gathers all rows of one CDR3 protein and keeps the most common genes and DNA. The V and J calls here are based on TCRdb, not the publication. Present in this sample are roughly 1.7 million distinct CDR3 sequences, around 36% of which were seen just once. The top ten clonotypes cover around 11% of the sample.

The chain is assembled from TRBV9 and TRBJ1-1; 9 of the junction bases match TRBD1. The sample comprised blood. The sequence came from a woman younger than 45 in good health. The encoded CDR3 is CASSWAGTGNAEAFF. The nucleotide sequence is TGTGCCAGCAGTTGGGCGGGGACAGGGAACGCTGAAGCTTTCTTT.